What follows are 13 T cell receptor beta chains derived from one specimen sequenced in a study of T cells after yellow fever vaccination. In TCRdb, the 5' RACE reads were re-called with MiXCR into one record per CDR3 protein. The sample contains fewer than 85,000 distinct CDR3 sequences, just under 8% of which appear only once. The specimen comprised CD8+ T cells sorted from PBMCs, sampled on the day of the yellow fever booster vaccination. All receptors derive from a man aged 25-45 years who received the YFV17D yellow fever vaccine.

This clonotype has at least ten counts. CDR3 DNA sequence: TGTGCCAGCAGCCCGTTAGGAGATACGCAGTATTTT. As protein: CASSPLGDTQYF. The chain uses TRBV14 and TRBJ2-3; D is unresolved. CDR1 SGHDN and CDR2 FVKESK come from the germline V gene. The CDR3 totals 12 residues. V lost 4 bases and J lost 5, with 7 bases in between.

Only a few counts were recorded for this clonotype. V is TRBV19 and J is TRBJ1-5, with D perhaps matching TRBD1 (5 bases). The length of the CDR3 is 13 residues. Germline V gene lookup returns CDR1 LNHDA and CDR2 SQIVND (reference sequence). V was shortened by 5 bases and J by 4 bases, with 9 bases between the two germline ends. The CDR3 nucleotides are TGTGCCAGTAGTGCCAGGGCTAATCAGCCCCAGCATTTT. Protein sequence: CASSARANQPQHF.

The V and J genes are TRBV27 and TRBJ2-1; 9 bases are a match to TRBD2. The CDR3 covers 17 residues. V shed 4 bases, J shed 4 bases, and the junction held 11 bases outside the gene matches. CDR1 is MNHEY and CDR2 is SMNVEV in the germline V gene (reference sequence). The CDR3 is CASSSPSSGRSYNEQFF. The CDR3, as DNA: TGTGCCAGCAGTTCCCCGAGTAGCGGGAGATCGTACAATGAGCAGTTCTTC.

The sample holds a few counts of this clonotype. The chain employs TRBV6-1 and TRBJ2-1; either TRBD1 or TRBD2 may fit D (5 bases each). The CDR3 covers 13 residues. Trimming removed 11 bases from V and 6 bases from J, with 17 bases in between. The germline CDR1 and CDR2 sequences are MNHNS and SASEGT. CDR3 DNA sequence: TGTGCCGACGGGGACCTTCTGGGCAATGAGCAGTTCTTC. Its protein product is CADGDLLGNEQFF.

This clonotype was counted many times. This chain uses TRBV12-3 or TRBV12-4 with TRBJ2-3; D is unclear. V gave up 3 bases and J gave up 5 bases, with 9 bases separating them. The CDR3 totals 13 residues. CDR3 DNA sequence: TGTGCCAGCAGTTTTAATTATCTAGATACGCAGTATTTT. Amino acids: CASSFNYLDTQYF.

This clonotype was observed many times. The chain is built from TRBV21-1 and TRBJ2-7. TRBV21-1 is a listed pseudogene. CDR3 length equals 14 residues. For the CDR3, the DNA is TGTGCCAGCAGCAACACAGGGAACTTCTACGAGCAGTACTTC. It yields the protein CASSNTGNFYEQYF.

Only a few counts were recorded for this clonotype. The chain is built from TRBV23-1 and TRBJ2-7; the D gene is possibly TRBD1 (5 bases). TRBV23-1 is an ORF, with its function uncertain. This CDR3 is 13 amino acids long. V was clipped by 0 bases and J by 4 bases, with 7 bases between them. CDR3 coding DNA: TGCGCCAGCAGTCAATCAGCAGGGTACGAGCAGTACTTC. It specifies CASSQSAGYEQYF.

The sample holds a few counts of this clonotype. This chain uses TRBV7-8 with TRBJ2-1, with D possibly TRBD2 on 6 matching bases. CDR1 is SGHVS, CDR2 FQNEAQ, per germline. This CDR3 is built from 13 residues. V was trimmed by 5 bases and J by 1 base, leaving 6 bases between them. The CDR3 region has the DNA TGTGCCAGCAGCGGGGGGTCCTACAATGAGCAGTTCTTC. The encoded protein is CASSGGSYNEQFF. The variable domain in full, with the rest retrieved from reference TRBV7-8 and TRBJ2-1, is GAGVSQSPRYKVAKRGQDVALRCDPISGHVSLFWYQQALGQGPEFLTYFQNEAQLDKSGLPSDRFFAERPEGSVSTLKIQRTQQEDSAVYLCASSGGSYNEQFFGPGTRLTVL.

This clonotype showed up many times. This sequence joins TRBV4-3 and TRBJ2-7; no clear D gene. This CDR3 has 14 amino acids. Germline lookup yields CDR1 LGHNA and CDR2 YSLEER. With 0 bases removed from V and 3 bases from J, the gap between germline ends came to 9 bases. This chain's CDR3 is CASSQEQQFYEQYF. In DNA, the CDR3 is TGCGCCAGCAGCCAAGAACAGCAATTCTACGAGCAGTACTTC.

The chain combines TRBV19 with TRBJ1-2, with D maybe TRBD1 (6 bases). The CDR3 sequence is 14 residues long. Deletions cut 6 bases from V and 7 bases from J, with 18 bases between. Germline CDR1 reads LNHDA; CDR2 reads SQIVND (reference sequence). CDR3 sequence: CASSPGGGYGGYTF. In DNA, the CDR3 is TGTGCCAGTAGCCCGGGAGGGGGTTATGGTGGCTACACCTTC. Using reference TRBV19 and TRBJ1-2 for the parts outside the CDR3, the full variable domain is DGGITQSPKYLFRKEGQNVTLSCEQNLNHDAMYWYRQDPGQGLRLIYYSQIVNDFQKGDIAEGYSVSREKKESFPLTVTSAQKNPTAFYLCASSPGGGYGGYTFGSGTRLTVV.

This clonotype was seen at least ten times. The chain has TRBV12-3 or TRBV12-4 and TRBJ2-1, with 7 bases fitting TRBD2. Unmatched junction bases numbered 4, after V lost 4 bases and J lost 4 bases. The CDR3 length is 14 residues. CDR3 in amino acids: CASSSWEGYNEQFF. Here the CDR3 DNA reads TGTGCCAGCAGTTCCTGGGAGGGTTACAATGAGCAGTTCTTC.

The V call is TRBV7-2, the J call TRBJ2-7, with 9 bases fitting TRBD2. Germline assignment: CDR1 SGHTA and CDR2 FQGNSA. CDR3 length: 17 residues. The trim removed 1 base at V and 2 bases at J, leaving 9 bases unmatched. The CDR3 protein is CASSLGSGSRGTYEQYF. The DNA for the CDR3 is TGTGCCAGCAGCTTAGGTAGCGGGAGTAGAGGGACCTACGAGCAGTACTTC.

This clonotype was seen more than once but under ten times. The chain combines TRBV5-1 with TRBJ2-7; weak D call: TRBD1 (5 bases). Germline V gene lookup returns CDR1 SGHRS and CDR2 YFSETQ. V was pared by 7 bases and J by 6 bases, with 11 bases between. CDR3 length equals 11 residues. CDR3: CASQGSSEQYF. The CDR3 DNA reads TGCGCCAGCCAGGGTTCTAGCGAGCAGTACTTC.